This T cell receptor (beta chain) was profiled in a study of cytomegalovirus exposure and HLA in healthy donors (dated by TCRdb to the late 2010s). Notes on the research overall: An earlier analysis of roughly 630 of the donors reported approximately 270 Gb of sequence data and 117 million unique TCR beta sequences from some 180 million T cells. HLA typing included class I and class II loci at four-digit resolution. Of the approximately 400 genotyped donors, 75% to 85% were placed in the genetic ancestry cluster associated with self-reported Caucasian donors. Typing coverage differed by locus: A, B, C, DRB1 and DQB1 were typed in about 629-640 donors, DQA1 in about 550, DPA1 in over 600, and DPB1 in roughly 450. The study combined high-throughput TCR immunosequencing, statistical association of individual TCRs with disease status, and machine learning to predict cytomegalovirus infection status. Every discovery cohort repertoire had been produced on one sequencing platform. The study aimed to test whether signatures of past pathogen exposure could be identified by cataloging public T cell receptors. The study profiled the T cell repertoires of more than 500 subjects by immunosequencing and related them to cytomegalovirus serostatus. A later analysis re-analyzed previously published TCR beta repertoires from about 730 donors and added high-resolution HLA genotyping to study TCR occurrence patterns. An earlier analysis of 450 to 750 of the donors used high-throughput TCR beta sequencing to judge whether each TCR beta V gene segment behaved as functional or pseudogenic. An early release that covered roughly 600 HLA-typed donors contained 250 to 350 gigabases of sequencing data and tens of millions of unique TCR sequences. Alongside the repertoire data, information on donor age, sex, ethnicity and CMV serostatus was compiled. Among some 410 genotyped donors of the cohort, an average of around 250,000 unique TCR beta nucleotide sequences was sequenced per donor, of which approximately 19% were non-productive. Genome-wide SNP genotypes for about 60% of the roughly 700 donors were used in a later genetic analysis, which treated that subset as a discovery cohort. The later analysis used no new phenotypic data to find candidate immune exposures, relying instead on TCR beta sequences and their occurrence across donors. Along with the 666-subject first cohort, a separate validation cohort of over a hundred different subjects was used. A handful of DR-DQ haplotypes were treated as single units for association and clustering because of strong linkage in the cohort. Study-wide findings and limitations: Because the 87-base-pair reads could not distinguish some IMGT-functional V segments, including TRBV6-2 and TRBV6-3, those segments were excluded. Cytomegalovirus status was reported to be diagnosed by the classifier with high specificity and sensitivity in both the original and validation cohorts. A later genetic analysis associated a missense DCLRE1C variant with V-gene and J-gene trimming of TCR beta chains, and an independent cohort replicated the association. A later analysis found that most CMV-associated TCR beta chains appeared HLA-restricted, with HLA associations seemingly driven largely by CMV exposure. It was suggested by the authors that the approach could potentially be generalized to other disease states and immunological phenotypes. In the study, approximately 160 TCR beta chains were listed as associated with cytomegalovirus. A further reported finding was that TCR beta sequences accurately predicted the HLA-A and HLA-B alleles for most subjects in the first cohort. Around 16 rarely observed V segments, including chromosome 9 orphons, were excluded from the earlier analysis of just under 600 of the donors because counts were too low. Immune exposure information for the cohort was limited to CMV serostatus. An earlier analysis of 450 to 750 of the donors showed that most TCR beta V segments appeared in productive rearrangements either about 87% or about 30% of the time, which broadly matched IMGT annotations. In a later analysis, HLA-associated TCR beta chains showed more clonal expansion and lower generation probabilities than non-associated chains that were equally common. In a later analysis, several top co-occurrence clusters were reported to appear linked to parvovirus B19, influenza, CMV and Epstein-Barr virus. Strong co-occurrence of HLA alleles, especially DR and DQ, made assigning TCR associations to individual alleles difficult. Three of the identified cytomegalovirus-associated TCR beta chains were confirmed in vitro to be specific for cytomegalovirus antigens. A later genetic analysis reported fewer N-insertions in productive TCRs among donors in an Asian-associated ancestry cluster than the roughly 700-donor mean. In a later analysis, the rate of TCR association differed among HLA loci, with DRB1 alleles having the most associated TCRs and HLA-C alleles having the fewest. A later analysis associated about 16,000 TCR beta sequences with specific HLA alleles at a false discovery rate of 0.05. Because some donors lacked HLA typing at each locus, the association tests relied only on the typed subset. The sequencing pipeline was judged likely to have produced a cluster of highly shared sequence variants as a technical artifact. Correlated functional status among segregating V segments might be attributable to linkage disequilibrium, but an unknown experimental factor could not be ruled out. Sequencing depth was assumed to be roughly uniform across donors in the presence/absence analyses, though that assumption may not hold. Most TCR sequences were seen in very few donors, while some public TCRs were found in many individuals. The cohort was sequenced for TCR beta chains only, and without alpha or paired-chain data the features that could be detected were limited.

There are a few counts of this clone. Its cognate antigen has yet to be identified. No much larger clone exists at a distance of one base, and base qualities are not known. The cohort comprised under 700 healthy bone marrow donors. At the time of sampling, all cohort members were nominally healthy, though unrecorded immune exposures were likely present. The donor was CMV seronegative and was included in the group of 352 seronegative cohort members. A peripheral blood sample was provided by each donor, and peripheral blood mononuclear cells were used for TCR beta sequencing. The Qiagen DNeasy Blood Extraction Kit was used to extract genomic DNA from the blood cell samples. The CDR3 goes from the cysteine to the phenylalanine over 15 residues. Only CDR3 DNA is held: 45 bases, read in frame from base 1. V gives up 3 bases and J gives up 1 base, and the segment between their germline ends measures 12 bases. From the germline V gene, CDR1 is SGHAT and CDR2 is FQNNGV.

Library creation used the immunoSEQ multiplex PCR assay. For the multiplex PCR, a mixture combining 60 forward primers for TCR Vbeta segments and 13 reverse primers for TCR Jbeta segments was used. A multiplex PCR assay on genomic DNA amplified the CDR3 region of rearranged TCR beta genes. The Illumina HiSeq System was used to sequence the amplified TCR beta libraries as 87-base-pair reads. The original pipeline was this. In a later analysis, some 80 million unique TCR beta chains were counted across the approximately 640 repertoires, and roughly 11 million of these chains were shared by at least two donors. A nearest-neighbor algorithm error-corrected the raw reads and collapsed the reads into unique sequences, merging closely related sequences to remove PCR and sequencing errors. V, D and J gene segments were assigned by aligning CDR3 sequences to IMGT reference sequences. For a sequence to be retained, a match of at least six nucleotides was required to both a V gene segment and a J gene segment. A rearrangement counted as productive if the CDR3 had no stop codons and remained in frame with V and J, and every other rearrangement counted as non-productive. Following IMGT convention, CDR3 was defined as the stretch from the second conserved V-encoded cysteine up to the conserved J-encoded phenylalanine. The earlier analysis of 500 to 750 of the donors excluded any sequence lacking an unambiguous match to a single V gene segment. In an earlier analysis of several hundred of the donors, V segments were called functional above 56.7% productive rearrangements and were called segregating when the between-donor standard deviation exceeded 5%. To diagnose cytomegalovirus status from the catalog of TCR beta chain sequences, a statistical classification framework was built. V and J gene assignment, in a later analysis, came from comparing TCR nucleotide sequences with IMGT/GENE-DB human TR gene sequences. A later analysis assigned CDR3 sequences and most-parsimonious VDJ recombination scenarios with the TCRdist pipeline. In a later analysis, every TCR beta chain was defined by the combination of its CDR3 amino acid sequence and its V-gene family, and reads without a unique V-gene family were dropped. To address suspected cross-contamination and a sequencing artifact, a later analysis removed approximately 600 highly shared, low-generation-probability nucleotide sequences. A later analysis calculated a clonal expansion index for each public chain from normalized within-repertoire ranks of inferred template counts. In a later analysis, generation probabilities were computed with a VDJ recombination model fitted to out-of-frame rearrangements, and the resulting probabilities were checked against IGoR. Hypergeometric tests were used in a later analysis to score TCR-TCR, TCR-HLA and TCR-CMV co-occurrence, with a repertoire-size bias correction applied to the TCR pairs. In a later analysis, false discovery rates were estimated by permuting HLA or CMV assignments 20 times. In a later analysis, co-occurring TCRs were grouped using DBSCAN, and TCRdist sequence similarity was added for clustering within HLA-allele-positive subsets. Co-occurrence clustering excluded repertoires with fewer than 30,000 or more than 120,000 public chains, plus five with anomalous nucleotide sharing. TCRdb limited this immuneACCESS table to in-frame rearrangements with V and J called. A share of clones is missing; checked studies link under half to unresolved V genes, and the rest is unexplained. V and J calls and clone size are given by that table; D and trimming were obtained from the DNA. The sample table lists about 160,000 clones, approximately 79% of them with a count of one. The top ten hold 3.5% to 5.5% of the sample.

This TCR derives from a man in his forties in good health and CMV-seronegative. Rearrangement joined TRBV11-2 to TRBJ2-5; the D gene remains uncertain. Sequenced input: PBMCs. The DNA sequence follows: TGTGCCAGCAGCTTTTGGCCCAATCCCCAAGAGACCCAGTACTTC. Protein translation: CASSFWPNPQETQYF.